A few counts support the clone carrying this TCR beta chain. The data were taken from a study of blood T cells in healthy people across ages. The CDR3 is made up of 13 amino acids. V lost 1 base to trimming and J lost 9 bases, with 8 bases between them. Germline V CDR1 and CDR2: SGDLS, YYNGEE. The second PCR ran roughly 6 to 12 cycles with a sample-barcoded 5' primer and J-beta primers. CDR3-containing paired-end reads numbered at least 3 million in each sample. TCRdb passed the 5' RACE reads through MiXCR, listing each CDR3 protein once. The sample holds around 1.7 million distinct CDR3 sequences, 28% seen once.

This TCR derives from a woman aged 25 to 45 in good health. This chain links TRBV9 with TRBJ1-6; D remains unclear. What was sequenced was blood. CDR3 nucleotides: TGTGCCAGCAGCGTAAGCAGGATTTCACCCCTCCACTTT. This codes for CASSVSRISPLHF.